The 17 T cell receptor beta chains below come from one sample, sequenced in a study of T cell repertoires in cytomegalovirus infection. TCRdb processed the reads anew with MiXCR; each CDR3 protein has one entry. This sample carries some 900,000 distinct CDR3 sequences, about 33% of them seen once, and the ten largest clones take about an eighth. Antigens for these TCRs are unknown. Sequenced material: cultured CD8+ T cells from PBMCs, taken from culture after CMV antigen stimulation. The receptors were sampled from a human donor in good health (CMV status not recorded). Some clones in this sample may be carry-over from other donors' samples.

CDR3 loop: CASKRLGENTEAFF. DNA of the CDR3: TGTGCCAGTAAGCGATTGGGGGAGAACACTGAAGCTTTCTTT. This chain links TRBV19 with TRBJ1-1; D possibly corresponds to TRBD1 (5 bases). In germline, CDR1 is LNHDA, CDR2 SQIVND (reference sequence). The CDR3 is 14 residues long. V lost 7 bases to trimming and J lost 1 base, with 13 bases between them.

This chain connects TRBV9 to TRBJ2-3; the D is unclear. V lost 4 bases to trimming and J lost 6 bases, with 24 bases between them. Germline CDR1 and CDR2: SGDLS and YYNGEE. This CDR3 is 17 amino acids long. The CDR3 sequence: CASSLTSRPGAWDTQYF. Here the CDR3 DNA reads TGTGCCAGCAGCCTTACCTCTAGACCGGGCGCTTGGGATACGCAGTATTTT.

The genes are TRBV28 and TRBJ2-5, with 7 bases lining up with TRBD1. With 4 bases clipped from V and 3 bases from J, the junction kept 11 bases outside the gene matches. The germline V gene encodes CDR1 MDHEN and CDR2 SYDVKM. This CDR3 has 16 amino acids. CDR3 nucleotides: TGTGCCAGCAGTTCCGACAGGGTTCTCAGGGAAGAGACCCAGTACTTC. Amino acids: CASSSDRVLREETQYF.

This clonotype was seen ten or more times. The V and J genes are TRBV7-8 and TRBJ2-1, with 7 nucleotides matching TRBD2. This CDR3 spans 17 amino acids. Unmatched junction bases numbered 15, after V lost 5 bases and J lost 5 bases. CDR1 SGHVS and CDR2 FQNEAQ come from the germline V gene. In DNA form, the CDR3 reads TGTGCCAGCAGCAGATACCCCAGCGGGGACTCTAACAATGAGCAGTTCTTC. It encodes CASSRYPSGDSNNEQFF.

This clonotype was observed many times. The rearrangement links TRBV7-6 to TRBJ2-5; D is unresolved. Germline CDR1 reads SGHVS; CDR2 reads FNYEAQ. The CDR3 covers 15 residues. Trimming took off 4 bases at V and 5 bases at J, with 17 bases between the two ends. The CDR3 coding sequence is TGTGCCAGCAGCTGGTGGTCGGCAAGGAAGGAGACCCAGTACTTC. It specifies CASSWWSARKETQYF.

The chain employs TRBV7-9 and TRBJ1-1, with TRBD1 matching over 8 bases. V dropped 4 bases and J dropped 1; count of bases not matched to a gene: 5. Germline V gene data show CDR1 as SEHNR and CDR2 as FQNEAQ (reference sequence). The CDR3 covers 15 residues. CDR3 residues: CASSSGTGTNTEAFF. The DNA for the CDR3 is TGTGCCAGCAGCTCCGGGACAGGCACGAACACTGAAGCTTTCTTT.

This chain uses TRBV27 with TRBJ2-3, with TRBD2 identical over 10 bases. This CDR3 region has 19 residues. V lost 1 base and J lost 0; bases outside the gene matches: 10. Germline CDR1 reads MNHEY; CDR2 reads SMNVEV (reference sequence). The CDR3 loop is CASSLFFSSGGSSTDTQYF. In DNA, the CDR3 is TGTGCCAGCAGTTTATTTTTTTCTAGCGGGGGCTCTAGCACAGATACGCAGTATTTT.

The rearrangement joins TRBV4-2 to TRBJ2-1; D gene uncertain. Germline-derived CDR1 and CDR2 are LGHNA and YNFKEQ. The V end was cut by 4 bases, the J end by 6 bases, with 16 bases between. CDR3 size: 15 residues. The CDR3 nucleotides read TGTGCCAGCAGCCTGTCTAGGTCCCTGGGCAATGAGCAGTTCTTC. This translates into CASSLSRSLGNEQFF.

This clonotype was counted a few times. The genes are TRBV19 and TRBJ2-1; TRBD2 matches at 10 bases. The V gene end was trimmed by 5 bases and the J gene end by 7 bases; junction bases not matched to a gene: 11. The CDR3 consists of 16 residues. Germline values: CDR1 LNHDA, CDR2 SQIVND (reference sequence). Here the CDR3 reads CASSSITSGVLNEQFF. Written as DNA, the CDR3 is TGTGCCAGTAGTTCTATCACTAGCGGGGTTTTAAATGAGCAGTTCTTC.

A few counts support this clonotype. This chain joins TRBV12-3 or TRBV12-4 and TRBJ1-5; the D is unclear. This CDR3 has 14 residues. The V gene lost 5 bases and the J gene lost 5 bases, with 13 bases spanning the gap. The CDR3 region is CASSALDRDQPQHF. In nucleotides, the CDR3 is TGTGCCAGCAGTGCCCTGGATAGGGATCAGCCCCAGCATTTT.

The rearrangement joins TRBV7-8 to TRBJ1-2, with D possibly TRBD1 on 6 matching bases. CDR3 length: 20 residues. Trimming removed 4 bases at V and 5 bases at J, with 32 bases between. Germline-derived CDR1 and CDR2 are SGHVS and FQNEAQ. The CDR3 is CASSSTRRRTEIIVGYGYTF. The DNA of the CDR3 is TGTGCCAGCAGCTCCACCAGGAGAAGGACAGAGATAATTGTGGGATATGGCTACACCTTC. Full variable domain (missing parts from reference TRBV7-8 and TRBJ1-2): GAGVSQSPRYKVAKRGQDVALRCDPISGHVSLFWYQQALGQGPEFLTYFQNEAQLDKSGLPSDRFFAERPEGSVSTLKIQRTQQEDSAVYLCASSSTRRRTEIIVGYGYTFGSGTRLTVV.

This clonotype was seen only a few times. The rearrangement links TRBV14 to TRBJ2-3; a weak D match, TRBD2 (5 bases). This CDR3 region has 13 residues. With 4 bases removed from V and 5 bases from J, the gap between germline ends came to 10 bases. Per the germline V gene, CDR1 is SGHDN and CDR2 is FVKESK. In nucleotides, the CDR3 is TGTGCCAGCAGCCTCTGGAGGAAAGATACGCAGTATTTT. As protein: CASSLWRKDTQYF.

This clonotype was counted at least ten times. This chain joins TRBV11-1 and TRBJ2-1; 8 nucleotides align to TRBD2. From germline, CDR1 is SGHAT and CDR2 FQDESV (reference sequence). The CDR3 runs to 15 residues. V lost 5 bases, J lost 4 bases, and 7 bases stayed unmatched. The CDR3 reads CASSQSGGAYNEQFF. DNA of the CDR3: TGTGCCAGCAGCCAGAGCGGGGGTGCTTACAATGAGCAGTTCTTC.

The V call is TRBV6-1, the J call TRBJ2-7; perhaps TRBD1 as D (6 bases). Germline-derived CDR1 and CDR2 are MNHNS and SASEGT. The germline V and J ends were trimmed by 1 base and 4 bases, with 11 bases remaining between them. The CDR3 runs to 14 residues. The CDR3 region has the DNA TGTGCCAGCAGTGAAGACTGGACAGTTTACGAGCAGTACTTC. As protein: CASSEDWTVYEQYF.

The J gene is TRBJ2-1, the V gene TRBV20-1; TRBD2 agrees at 11 bases. Looked up from germline, CDR1 is DFQATT and CDR2 is SNEGSKA (reference sequence). V lost 0 bases, J lost 2 bases, and 9 bases stayed unmatched. The CDR3 consists of 18 residues. The CDR3 loop is CSARELGSGGAAYNEQFF. The CDR3 nucleotides are TGCAGTGCTAGAGAACTCGGTAGCGGGGGGGCGGCCTACAATGAGCAGTTCTTC.

The chain couples TRBV20-1 to TRBJ1-5; D unclear. Trimming pared 3 bases from V and 5 bases from J, leaving 11 bases between. Germline V gene lookup returns CDR1 DFQATT and CDR2 SNEGSKA (reference sequence). This CDR3 is 13 amino acids long. The CDR3 protein is CSASQEGDQPQHF. The CDR3 region has the DNA TGCAGTGCTAGTCAAGAGGGCGATCAGCCCCAGCATTTT.

This clonotype was recorded at least ten times. V usage is TRBV7-2 and J usage is TRBJ2-1, with D perhaps matching TRBD2 (6 bases). CDR1 SGHTA and CDR2 FQGNSA come from the germline V gene. The CDR3 contains 16 residues. The V end was cut by 5 bases, the J end by 4 bases, with 18 bases between. The DNA for the CDR3 is TGTGCCAGCAGCCCCTGGGCGTGGGCGGGATACAATGAGCAGTTCTTC. It translates to CASSPWAWAGYNEQFF.